Below, 11 T cell receptor beta chains from the same sample are listed, as sequenced in a study of T cell changes during pregnancy in multiple sclerosis. Produced via immunoSEQ multiplex PCR; TCRdb's table is partial and in-frame only. The sample includes around 130,000 clones, 85% to 95% of them seen just once. This sample comprised peripheral blood, obtained before pregnancy. The receptors were gathered from a female donor with multiple sclerosis, enrolled in a pregnancy study.

V and J are TRBV27 and TRBJ1-2; no firm D call. CDR1 and CDR2 from the germline V gene are MNHEY and SMNVEV (reference sequence). Trimming shortened V by 6 bases and J by 2 bases, and 10 bases separated the two germline ends. CDR3 size: 13 residues. CDR3 in amino acids: CASRQQSNYGYTF. CDR3 nucleotides: TGTGCCAGCAGGCAACAGAGCAACTATGGCTACACCTTC.

The table lists this clone with a few counts. The chain joins TRBV9 to TRBJ1-1; 7 nucleotides align to TRBD1. CDR1 is SGDLS, CDR2 YYNGEE, per germline. With 4 bases clipped from V and 5 bases from J, the junction kept 8 bases outside the gene matches. The CDR3 has 14 residues. CDR3 sequence: CASSSTTRGTEAFF. The CDR3 coding sequence is TGTGCCAGCAGCTCAACGACCAGGGGGACTGAAGCTTTCTTT.

The chain is built from TRBV6-5 and TRBJ1-1; 8 bases line up with TRBD1. After removal of 5 bases from V and 10 bases from J, the junction contained 3 bases not matched to a gene. CDR3 length: 11 amino acids. Germline V gene sequence: CDR1 MNHEY, CDR2 SVGAGI. The CDR3 nucleotides read TGTGCCAGCAGTAGCAGGGGGCTAGCTTTCTTT. As protein: CASSSRGLAFF.

J is TRBJ2-5 and V is TRBV7-9; D might be TRBD2 (5 bases). The CDR3 sequence is 13 residues long. Germline CDR1 and CDR2: SEHNR and FQNEAQ (reference sequence). The V end was cut by 3 bases, the J end by 3 bases, with 8 bases between. Here the CDR3 reads CASSFRGEETQYF. DNA of the CDR3: TGTGCCAGCAGCTTCCGGGGAGAAGAGACCCAGTACTTC.

This rearrangement joins TRBV7-9 to TRBJ2-3; D is possibly TRBD2 (5 bases). The V gene's germline CDR1 is SEHNR and CDR2 FQNEAQ (reference sequence). CDR3 length equals 16 residues. Trimming shortened V by 7 bases and J by 1 base, and 18 bases separated the two germline ends. As DNA, the CDR3 is TGTGCCAGCAACCCGAGCGGATGGTTAGGCACAGATACGCAGTATTTT. As protein: CASNPSGWLGTDTQYF.

This sequence joins TRBV29-1 and TRBJ2-5, with D hard to call. CDR1 is SQVTM and CDR2 is ANQGSEA in the germline V gene. This CDR3 has 11 amino acids. V lost 5 bases, J lost 4 bases, and 8 bases lay in between. CDR3 nucleotides: TGCAGCGTTAGTCCGGGAGAGACCCAGTACTTC. Encoded protein: CSVSPGETQYF.

The V and J genes are TRBV5-1 and TRBJ2-3; 8 bases fit TRBD1. V shed 1 base and J 5 bases; nucleotides not matched to a gene: 3. CDR3 length: 14 amino acids. Germline CDR1 is SGHRS and CDR2 is YFSETQ. CDR3 amino acids: CASSLPGGIDTQYF. For the CDR3, the DNA is TGCGCCAGCAGCTTGCCAGGGGGCATAGATACGCAGTATTTT.

V and J are TRBV6-5 and TRBJ2-1; the match to TRBD2 covers 9 bases. CDR1 MNHEY and CDR2 SVGAGI come from the germline V gene. V lost 4 bases, J lost 6 bases, and 4 bases stayed unmatched. CDR3 length: 14 amino acids. Here the CDR3 reads CASSSVTSGNEQFF. As DNA, the CDR3 is TGTGCCAGCAGTTCAGTGACTAGCGGCAATGAGCAGTTCTTC.

This chain connects TRBV28 to TRBJ2-3; D is perhaps TRBD1 (5 bases). Trimming cost V 3 bases and J 1 base, with 11 bases left between them. The CDR3 has 15 amino acids. The germline gives CDR1 MDHEN, CDR2 SYDVKM. CDR3 residues: CASSLVDRGTDTQYF. The DNA of the CDR3 is TGTGCCAGCAGTTTGGTCGACAGAGGCACAGATACGCAGTATTTT.

The gene calls are TRBV5-1 and TRBJ1-1, with D perhaps TRBD1 (6 bases). Trimming cost V 4 bases and J 0 bases, with 16 bases left between them. Germline values: CDR1 SGHRS, CDR2 YFSETQ. CDR3 length: 16 amino acids. The CDR3 sequence: CASSRTGRVLNTEAFF. The CDR3 DNA follows: TGCGCCAGCAGCCGAACAGGGAGAGTACTGAACACTGAAGCTTTCTTT. The variable domain in full, completed from reference TRBV5-1 and TRBJ1-1, reads KAGVTQTPRYLIKTRGQQVTLSCSPISGHRSVSWYQQTPGQGLQFLFEYFSETQRNKGNFPGRFSGRQFSNSRSEMNVSTLELGDSALYLCASSRTGRVLNTEAFFGQGTRLTVV.

This clone showed up just once. The V call is TRBV28, the J call TRBJ1-2; D is perhaps TRBD1 (6 bases). This CDR3 spans 15 amino acids. The V end lost 2 bases, the J end lost 4 bases, and 14 bases lay between the germline ends. Per the germline V gene, CDR1 is MDHEN and CDR2 is SYDVKM. In nucleotides, the CDR3 is TGTGCCAGCAGTTTAGAGGACAGCGCTCTCTATGGCTACACCTTC. As protein: CASSLEDSALYGYTF.